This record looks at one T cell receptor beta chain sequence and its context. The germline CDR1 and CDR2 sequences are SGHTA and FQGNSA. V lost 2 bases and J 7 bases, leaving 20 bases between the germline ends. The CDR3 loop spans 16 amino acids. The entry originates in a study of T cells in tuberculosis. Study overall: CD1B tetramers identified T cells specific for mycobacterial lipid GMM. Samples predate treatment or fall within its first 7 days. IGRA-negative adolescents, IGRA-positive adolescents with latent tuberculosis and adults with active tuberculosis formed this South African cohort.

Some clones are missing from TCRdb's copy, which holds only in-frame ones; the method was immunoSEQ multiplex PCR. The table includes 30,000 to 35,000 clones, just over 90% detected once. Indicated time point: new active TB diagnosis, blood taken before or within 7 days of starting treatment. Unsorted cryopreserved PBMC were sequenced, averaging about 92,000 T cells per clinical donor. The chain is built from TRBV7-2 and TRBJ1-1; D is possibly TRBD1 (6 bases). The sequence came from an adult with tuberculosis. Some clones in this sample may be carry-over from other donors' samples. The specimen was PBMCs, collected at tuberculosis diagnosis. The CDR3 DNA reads TGTGCCAGCAGCTTACCGCCCGCGGGGGGACACCGTGAAGCTTTCTTT. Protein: CASSLPPAGGHREAFF.